This is a list of T cell receptor beta chains from one sample in a study of blood T cells in healthy people across ages. TCRdb reprocessed the 5' RACE reads with MiXCR, giving one entry per CDR3 protein. The repertoire holds 700,000 to 850,000 distinct CDR3 sequences, with approximately 53% as singletons. The sample consisted of blood. These TCRs come from a man at least 80 years old in good health. Each CDR3 is given with its conserved first and last residue. The D gene is left open where the match is weak. The size of a clone is reported for some rows only, either as once, few or many, or as a class for expanded clones.

TRBV14	-	few	TRBJ2-1	TGTGCCAGCAGCCAATTTTCGGGAGACAATGAGCAGTTCTTC	CASSQFSGDNEQFF
TRBV4-2	-	few	TRBJ2-4	TGTGCCAGCAGCCAACTCTGGACAGGTGGACGGGGGCAGTACTTC	CASSQLWTGGRGQYF
TRBV12-5	TRBD1	-	TRBJ2-7	TGTGCTAGTGGTCTTCCTCTGACAGACAGGGGCTACGAGCAGTACTTC	CASGLPLTDRGYEQYF
TRBV15	-	-	TRBJ2-1	TGTGCCACCAGCAGAGATGCCGGTAGCGGTTACAATGAGCAGTTCTTC	CATSRDAGSGYNEQFF
TRBV30	-	-	TRBJ1-4	TGTGCCTGGAGTGGCATGACGAAAGAAAAACTGTTTTTT	CAWSGMTKEKLFF
TRBV5-1	TRBD1	-	TRBJ2-5	TGCGCCAGCAGCTTGGCTCCGGGGCAGGGGGTCATCGAGACCCAGTACTTC	CASSLAPGQGVIETQYF
TRBV25-1	-	-	TRBJ2-1	TGTGCCAGCCGCATCAGCCCCTCTACACAGCAGTTCTTC	CASRISPSTQQFF
TRBV7-2	TRBD2	-	TRBJ2-7	TGTGCCAGCAGCCCCGGGGGGGCAGACTACGAGCAGTACTTC	CASSPGGADYEQYF
TRBV3-1	TRBD2	-	TRBJ2-1	TGTGCCAGCATCCATGAGACGGGAGGGACCTACAATGAGCAGTTCTTC	CASIHETGGTYNEQFF
TRBV28	-	few	TRBJ2-7	TGTGCCAGCAGTTCAGGGCCCGAGCAGTACTTC	CASSSGPEQYF
TRBV9	-	-	TRBJ2-5	TGTGCCAGCAGCGTAGTCGCTGGACAAGGGACCCAGTACTTC	CASSVVAGQGTQYF
TRBV7-3	-	few	TRBJ2-3	TGTGCCAGCAGCTCTAATAGTTTCAGAGATACGCAGTATTTT	CASSSNSFRDTQYF
TRBV6-6	TRBD2	-	TRBJ2-7	TGTGCCAGCAGTCCTCTGGGACTAGCGGGTGAGCAGTACTTC	CASSPLGLAGEQYF
TRBV7-2	TRBD1	-	TRBJ1-2	TGTGCCAGCAGCTCAGGGGGGGGACAGGGGGCAGGCTGCACCTTC	CASSSGGGQGAGCTF
TRBV5-1	-	-	TRBJ1-1	TGCGCCAGCAGCGTACAGGGCCCGGGCACTGAAGCTTTCTTT	CASSVQGPGTEAFF
TRBV7-8	-	-	TRBJ2-3	TGTGCCAGCAGCTTACAACTAGCCGTCGGCACAGATACGCAGTATTTT	CASSLQLAVGTDTQYF
TRBV5-1	-	-	TRBJ1-2	TGCGCCAGCAGCTTGGACAGGGTAGTAAGTGGCTACACCTTC	CASSLDRVVSGYTF
TRBV9	TRBD1	-	TRBJ2-5	TGTGCCAGCAGCGGACAGGGAATCGCGGAGACCCAGTACTTC	CASSGQGIAETQYF
TRBV14	-	-	TRBJ2-1	TGTGCCAGCAGCCAAGATCTGGGGGCGGAGCAGTTCTTC	CASSQDLGAEQFF
TRBV28	-	-	TRBJ2-7	TGTGCCAGCAGTGCGGGGGCTCTTGGTTCCTACGAGCAGTACTTC	CASSAGALGSYEQYF
TRBV4-1	-	few	TRBJ1-1	TGCGCCAGCAGCCACCCCAGAGGGTTTATGAACACTGAAGCTTTCTTT	CASSHPRGFMNTEAFF
TRBV20-1	-	many	TRBJ2-2	TGCAGTGCTAGAGATTACCTTAAGGCCGGGGAGCTGTTTTTT	CSARDYLKAGELFF
TRBV27	TRBD2	few	TRBJ2-1	TGTGCCAGCAGTTTGTGGACTAGCGGGAGGGCTAGCAATGAGCAGTTCTTC	CASSLWTSGRASNEQFF
TRBV28	TRBD2	few	TRBJ2-3	TGTGCCAGCAGTTTAGCGGGAGATGAGTCATACGCGTATTTT	CASSLAGDESYAYF
TRBV20-1	-	-	TRBJ2-2	TGCAGTGCTACTCTCTCCACAGCGAACACCGGGGAGCTGTTTTTT	CSATLSTANTGELFF
TRBV9	TRBD2	many	TRBJ2-1	TGTGCCAGCAGCCGTATAGCGGGACAAGGCTACAATGAGCAGTTCTTC	CASSRIAGQGYNEQFF
TRBV28	-	few	TRBJ2-1	TGTGCCAGCAGTCAGGAGCATCGACAGTTCTTC	CASSQEHRQFF
TRBV12-3/TRBV12-4	-	-	TRBJ2-7	TGTGCCAGCAGTTTGGTGCGAAGGGCGGCCTACGAGCAGTACTTC	CASSLVRRAAYEQYF
TRBV28	TRBD1	once	TRBJ2-7	TGTGCCAGCAGTGTAATCCAGGGGGTCTACGAGCAGTACTTC	CASSVIQGVYEQYF